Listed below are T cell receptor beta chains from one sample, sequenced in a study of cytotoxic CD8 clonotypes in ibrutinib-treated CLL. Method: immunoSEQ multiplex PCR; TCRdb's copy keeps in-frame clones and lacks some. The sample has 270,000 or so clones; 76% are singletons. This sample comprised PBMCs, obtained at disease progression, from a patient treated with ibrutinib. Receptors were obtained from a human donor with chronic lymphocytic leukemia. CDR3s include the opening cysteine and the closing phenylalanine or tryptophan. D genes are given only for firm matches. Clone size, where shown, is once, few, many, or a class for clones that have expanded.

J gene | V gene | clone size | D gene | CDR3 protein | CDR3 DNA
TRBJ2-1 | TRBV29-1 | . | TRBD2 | CSVEGVAGGPYNEQFF | TGCAGCGTTGAAGGGGTAGCGGGGGGGCCTTACAATGAGCAGTTCTTC
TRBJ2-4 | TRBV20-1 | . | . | CSATKNIQYF | TGCAGTGCTACCAAAAACATTCAGTACTTC
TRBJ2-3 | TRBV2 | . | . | CASTGRGVSGRYF | TGTGCCAGCACTGGACGAGGGGTGTCGGGGCGGTATTTT
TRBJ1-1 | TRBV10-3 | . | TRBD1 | CAITEQDRGPEAFF | TGTGCCATCACAGAACAGGACAGGGGCCCTGAAGCTTTCTTT
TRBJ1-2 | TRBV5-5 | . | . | CASSLGTAWDYGYTF | TGTGCCAGCAGCTTGGGGACCGCCTGGGACTATGGCTACACCTTC
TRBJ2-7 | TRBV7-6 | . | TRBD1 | CASSLVGQGASSYEQYF | TGTGCCAGCAGCTTAGTGGGACAGGGGGCGTCCTCCTACGAGCAGTACTTC
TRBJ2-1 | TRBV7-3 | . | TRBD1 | CASSLQDRAYNEQFF | TGTGCCAGCAGCCTCCAGGACAGGGCTTACAATGAGCAGTTCTTC
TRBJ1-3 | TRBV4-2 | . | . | CASRQVKGTFSGNTIYF | TGTGCCAGCAGACAAGTTAAAGGGACATTTTCTGGAAACACCATATATTTT
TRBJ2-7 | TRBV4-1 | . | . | CASSHVGWGGYEQYF | TGCGCCAGCAGCCACGTAGGCTGGGGCGGCTACGAGCAGTACTTC
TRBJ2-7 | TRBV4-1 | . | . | CASSGVRYEQYF | TGCGCCAGCAGCGGCGTGCGATACGAGCAGTACTTC
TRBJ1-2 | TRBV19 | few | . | CASTGPQPNYGYTF | TGTGCCAGTACCGGACCGCAACCTAACTATGGCTACACCTTC
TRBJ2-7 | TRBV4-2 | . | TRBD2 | CASSQAVGTRRGVYEQYF | TGTGCCAGCAGCCAAGCAGTAGGTACGAGGCGGGGGGTCTACGAGCAGTACTTC
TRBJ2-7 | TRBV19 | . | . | CASSADQGLAYEQYF | TGTGCCAGTAGTGCAGATCAGGGACTCGCCTACGAGCAGTACTTC
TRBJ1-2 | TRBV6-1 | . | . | CASSEASANYGYTF | TGTGCCAGCAGTGAAGCGTCCGCTAACTATGGCTACACCTTC